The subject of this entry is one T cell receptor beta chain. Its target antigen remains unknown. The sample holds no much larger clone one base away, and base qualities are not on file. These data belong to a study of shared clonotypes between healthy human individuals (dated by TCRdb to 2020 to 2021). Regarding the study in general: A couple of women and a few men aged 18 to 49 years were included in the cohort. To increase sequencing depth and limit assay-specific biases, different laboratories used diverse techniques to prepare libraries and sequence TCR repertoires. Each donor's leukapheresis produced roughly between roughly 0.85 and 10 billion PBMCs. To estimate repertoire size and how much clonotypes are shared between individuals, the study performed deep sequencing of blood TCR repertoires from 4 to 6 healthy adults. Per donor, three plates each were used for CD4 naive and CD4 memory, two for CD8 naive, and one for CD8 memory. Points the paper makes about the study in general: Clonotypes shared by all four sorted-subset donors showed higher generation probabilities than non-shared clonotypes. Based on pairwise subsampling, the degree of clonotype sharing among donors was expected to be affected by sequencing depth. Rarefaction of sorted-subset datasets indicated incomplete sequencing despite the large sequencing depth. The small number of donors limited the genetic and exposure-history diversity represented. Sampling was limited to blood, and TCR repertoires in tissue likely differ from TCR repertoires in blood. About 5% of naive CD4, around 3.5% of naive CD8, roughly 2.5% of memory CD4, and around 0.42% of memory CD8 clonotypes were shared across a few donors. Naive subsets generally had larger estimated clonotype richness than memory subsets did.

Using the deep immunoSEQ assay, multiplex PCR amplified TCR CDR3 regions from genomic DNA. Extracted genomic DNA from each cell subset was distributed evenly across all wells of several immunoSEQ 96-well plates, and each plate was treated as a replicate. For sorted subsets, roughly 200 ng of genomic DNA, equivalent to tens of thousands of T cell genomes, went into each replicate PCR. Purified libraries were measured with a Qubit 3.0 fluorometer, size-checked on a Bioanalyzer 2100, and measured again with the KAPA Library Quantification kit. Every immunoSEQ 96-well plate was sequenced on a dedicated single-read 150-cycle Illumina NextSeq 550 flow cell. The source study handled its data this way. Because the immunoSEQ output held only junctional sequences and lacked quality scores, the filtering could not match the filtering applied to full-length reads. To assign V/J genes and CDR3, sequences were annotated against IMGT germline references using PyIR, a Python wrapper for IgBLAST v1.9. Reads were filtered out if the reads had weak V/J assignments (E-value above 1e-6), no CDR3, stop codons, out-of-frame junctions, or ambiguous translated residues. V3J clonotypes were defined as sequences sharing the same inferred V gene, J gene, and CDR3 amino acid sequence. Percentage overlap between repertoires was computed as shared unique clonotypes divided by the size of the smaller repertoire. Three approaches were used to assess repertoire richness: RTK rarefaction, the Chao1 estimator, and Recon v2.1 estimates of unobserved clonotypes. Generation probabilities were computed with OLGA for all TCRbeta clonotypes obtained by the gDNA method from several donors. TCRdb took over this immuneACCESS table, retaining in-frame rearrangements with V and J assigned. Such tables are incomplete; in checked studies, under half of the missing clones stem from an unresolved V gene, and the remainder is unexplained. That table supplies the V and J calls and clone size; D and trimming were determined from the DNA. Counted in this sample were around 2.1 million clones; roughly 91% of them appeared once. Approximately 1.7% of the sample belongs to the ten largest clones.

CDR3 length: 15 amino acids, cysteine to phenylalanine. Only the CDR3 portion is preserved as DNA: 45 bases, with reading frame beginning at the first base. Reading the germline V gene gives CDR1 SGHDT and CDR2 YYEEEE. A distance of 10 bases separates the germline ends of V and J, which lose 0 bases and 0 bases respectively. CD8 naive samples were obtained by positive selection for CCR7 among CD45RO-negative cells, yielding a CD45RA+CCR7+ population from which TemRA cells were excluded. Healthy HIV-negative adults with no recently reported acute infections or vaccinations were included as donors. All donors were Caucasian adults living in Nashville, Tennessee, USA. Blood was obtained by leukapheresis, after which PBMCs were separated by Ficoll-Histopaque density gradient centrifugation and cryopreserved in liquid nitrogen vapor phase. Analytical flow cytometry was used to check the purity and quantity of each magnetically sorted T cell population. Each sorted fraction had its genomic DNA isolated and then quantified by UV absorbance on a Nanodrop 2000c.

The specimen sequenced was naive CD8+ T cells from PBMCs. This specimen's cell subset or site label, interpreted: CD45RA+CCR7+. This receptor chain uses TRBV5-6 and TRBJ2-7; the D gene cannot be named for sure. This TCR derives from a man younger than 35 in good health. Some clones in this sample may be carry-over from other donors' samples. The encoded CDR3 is CASSLGGVISYEQYF. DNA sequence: TGTGCCAGCAGCTTGGGCGGAGTTATCTCCTACGAGCAGTACTTC.